The 19 T cell receptor beta chains presented below share a single source sample, sequenced in a study of control samples from healthy donors and cancer patients. Assay used: immunoSEQ multiplex PCR; TCRdb lists only in-frame clones, some missing. The table shows 400,000 to 450,000 clones, with approximately 90% occurring only once. The sequenced material came from PBMCs. The receptors shown here come from a man aged 40-55 years with head and neck cancer.

The chain carries TRBV7-2 and TRBJ1-1, with D maybe TRBD1 (6 bases). The germline V gene has CDR1 SGHTA and CDR2 FQGNSA. V was clipped by 4 bases and J by 4 bases, with 13 bases between them. The CDR3 loop spans 14 amino acids. The CDR3 DNA reads TGTGCCAGCAGCTCTATAGGACAGCCCACTGAAGCTTTCTTT. Translated: CASSSIGQPTEAFF.

The CDR3 sequence is CASSAGDEYNEQFF. For the CDR3, the DNA is TGTGCCAGCAGCGCGGGGGACGAATACAATGAGCAGTTCTTC. This rearrangement joins TRBV9 to TRBJ2-1; TRBD2 is a possible D gene (6 bases). Trimming took off 3 bases at V and 4 bases at J, with 11 bases between the two ends. The CDR3 has 14 amino acids. Germline V CDR1 and CDR2: SGDLS, YYNGEE. The full variable domain, in which reference TRBV9 and TRBJ2-1 provide the parts outside the CDR3, is DSGVTQTPKHLITATGQRVTLRCSPRSGDLSVYWYQQSLDQGLQFLIQYYNGEERAKGNILERFSAQQFPDLHSELNLSSLELGDSALYFCASSAGDEYNEQFFGPGTRLTVL.

The chain employs TRBV3-1 (or the pseudogene TRBV3-2) and TRBJ1-2; D is ambiguous. The CDR3 covers 13 residues. Germline CDR1 and CDR2: LGHDT and YNNKEL (reference sequence). Trimming pared 3 bases from V and 6 bases from J, leaving 11 bases between. The CDR3: CASSQSQSDGYTF. Here the CDR3 DNA reads TGTGCCAGCAGCCAGTCACAATCTGATGGCTACACCTTC.

The sample holds a few counts of this clone. The chain employs TRBV19 and TRBJ2-7; D unresolved. There are 12 residues in the CDR3. CDR1 and CDR2 (germline): LNHDA, SQIVND (reference sequence). Between the trimmed V and J ends, which lost 5 bases and 5 bases, there was a span of 10 bases. This CDR3 is CASSHSRDEQYF. The CDR3 DNA reads as TGTGCCAGTAGTCATTCTCGGGACGAGCAGTACTTC.

The V call is TRBV5-5, the J call TRBJ1-4; 10 bases align to TRBD1. Trimming at V came to 5 bases and at J to 6 bases, leaving 7 bases not matched to a gene. The CDR3 is 15 residues long. The germline V gene has CDR1 SGHKS and CDR2 YYEKEE (reference sequence). The DNA for the CDR3 is TGTGCCAGCAGTCAGTACGGGACAGGGGATGAAAAACTGTTTTTT. It codes for CASSQYGTGDEKLFF.

CDR3 region: CASSEQGIGTEAFF. For the CDR3, the DNA is TGTGCCAGCAGTGAACAGGGAATCGGCACTGAAGCTTTCTTT. The rearrangement links TRBV6-1 to TRBJ1-1; weak D call: TRBD1 (5 bases). Germline V gene data show CDR1 as MNHNS and CDR2 as SASEGT. The CDR3 totals 14 residues. The V end lost 2 bases, the J end lost 4 bases, and 11 bases lay between the germline ends.

V is TRBV5-1 and J is TRBJ2-3; D call uncertain. V lost 1 base and J 4 bases, leaving 7 bases between the germline ends. The CDR3 totals 13 residues. Per germline, CDR1 SGHRS and CDR2 YFSETQ. This chain's CDR3 is CASSLIPADTQYF. CDR3 sequence (DNA): TGCGCCAGCAGCTTGATTCCCGCAGATACGCAGTATTTT.

This rearrangement joins TRBV9 to TRBJ2-7, with D possibly TRBD2 on 7 matching bases. Germline CDR1 SGDLS, CDR2 YYNGEE. V lost 3 bases and J 5 bases, leaving 24 bases between the germline ends. The CDR3 loop spans 17 amino acids. The DNA of the CDR3 is TGTGCCAGCAGCGGCAGCTCCGGGGGGCCCCTGTCCCACGAGCAGTACTTC. Residues: CASSGSSGGPLSHEQYF. Based on the CDR3 plus reference TRBV9 and TRBJ2-7, the full variable domain is DSGVTQTPKHLITATGQRVTLRCSPRSGDLSVYWYQQSLDQGLQFLIQYYNGEERAKGNILERFSAQQFPDLHSELNLSSLELGDSALYFCASSGSSGGPLSHEQYFGPGTRLTVT.

The chain is built from TRBV9 and TRBJ2-7; 7 bases match TRBD1. After removal of 4 bases from V and 5 bases from J, the junction contained 12 bases not matched to a gene. The CDR3 length is 15 residues. Germline-derived CDR1 and CDR2 are SGDLS and YYNGEE. The CDR3 is CASSFRQGMGHEQYF. The CDR3, as DNA: TGTGCCAGCAGCTTCCGACAGGGAATGGGGCACGAGCAGTACTTC.

The V and J genes are TRBV28 and TRBJ1-5; D perhaps matches TRBD1 (5 bases). Trimming left V 6 bases short and J 0 bases short, with 12 bases between. Per germline, CDR1 MDHEN and CDR2 SYDVKM. This CDR3 contains 15 residues. DNA for the CDR3: TGTGCCAGCAGACGGGGCGGAGATAGCAATCAGCCCCAGCATTTT. This sequence encodes CASRRGGDSNQPQHF.

In nucleotides, the CDR3 is TGCGCCAGCAGCGAAGGGCGTTGGGCCTACGAGCAGTACTTC. Translated, it gives CASSEGRWAYEQYF. This chain connects TRBV10-2 to TRBJ2-7; D remains ambiguous. Germline V lookup: CDR1 WSHSY, CDR2 SAAADI. V was cut by 6 bases and J by 2 bases, with 14 bases left in between. This CDR3 spans 14 amino acids.

J is TRBJ2-1 and V is TRBV30; unclear D gene. The CDR3 has 14 amino acids. V shed 0 bases and J shed 3 bases, with 9 bases lying between them. Germline V gene data show CDR1 as GTSNPN and CDR2 as SVGIG (reference sequence). The CDR3 protein is CAWSVGFYYNEQFF. The CDR3 DNA is TGTGCCTGGAGTGTAGGGTTTTACTACAATGAGCAGTTCTTC.

The V and J genes are TRBV28 and TRBJ2-5; D unresolved. Germline-derived CDR1 and CDR2 are MDHEN and SYDVKM. The CDR3 runs to 14 residues. The V and J ends lost 5 bases and 4 bases respectively, with 14 bases between them. CDR3 loop: CASSTPGLPETQYF. For the CDR3, the DNA is TGTGCCAGCAGTACCCCCGGCCTGCCAGAGACCCAGTACTTC.

The chain couples TRBV7-2 to TRBJ1-1, with TRBD1 matching over 7 bases. The CDR3 totals 15 residues. J was trimmed by 2 bases and V by 4 bases; bases with no gene match: 7. The V gene's germline CDR1 is SGHTA and CDR2 FQGNSA. The CDR3 sequence: CASSYRQGLNTEAFF. The CDR3 nucleotides are TGTGCCAGCAGCTACCGACAGGGTCTTAACACTGAAGCTTTCTTT.

This clone was counted once. This chain uses TRBV19 with TRBJ1-5; 7 positions agree with TRBD1. The CDR3 is 15 residues long. Germline CDR1 is LNHDA and CDR2 is SQIVND (reference sequence). The V segment lost 5 bases and the J segment 0 bases; nucleotides outside the gene matches: 4. The CDR3 bases are TGTGCCAGTAGTCAAGGACAGGTTAGCAATCAGCCCCAGCATTTT. The encoded protein is CASSQGQVSNQPQHF.

The J gene is TRBJ1-2, the V gene TRBV28; D is uncertain. Trimming removed 4 bases at V and 11 bases at J, with 11 bases between. CDR3 size: 11 residues. In germline, CDR1 is MDHEN, CDR2 SYDVKM. The CDR3 loop is CASSSLRGYTF. CDR3 bases: TGTGCCAGCAGTTCCTTGCGGGGTTACACCTTC.

Points on this clone: This same CDR3 is encoded by further DNA sequences in the sample. This chain uses TRBV5-1 with TRBJ2-3; D unclear. Germline lookup yields CDR1 SGHRS and CDR2 YFSETQ. V lost 0 bases to trimming and J lost 0 bases, with 5 bases between them. This CDR3 is 14 amino acids long. CDR3 sequence: CASSLVGSTDTQYF. In nucleotides, the CDR3 is TGCGCCAGCAGCTTGGTCGGCAGCACAGATACGCAGTATTTT.

The chain couples TRBV28 to TRBJ2-5, with 10 bases identical to TRBD2. The germline CDR1 and CDR2 sequences are MDHEN and SYDVKM. The trim removed 5 bases at V and 2 bases at J, leaving 23 bases unmatched. This CDR3 spans 21 amino acids. The CDR3, as DNA: TGTGCCAGCAGTACGGTATGGAGCGGGAGGGTACCGGAACCAGGACAAGAGACCCAGTACTTC. It is translated as CASSTVWSGRVPEPGQETQYF.

This chain joins TRBV5-1 and TRBJ2-7; D is possibly TRBD2 (5 bases). The germline V gene encodes CDR1 SGHRS and CDR2 YFSETQ. This CDR3 comprises 13 residues. Deletions cut 3 bases from V and 5 bases from J, with 12 bases between. CDR3 nucleotide sequence: TGCGCCAGCAGCTGGGCCGGGAAGGACGAGCAGTACTTC. Its translation is CASSWAGKDEQYF.